Following are 24 T cell receptor beta chains from one sample sequenced in a study of blood T cells in healthy people across ages. A second about 7 to 12 cycle PCR used barcoded and J-beta primers. In TCRdb, the 5' RACE reads were re-called with MiXCR into one record per CDR3 protein. The sample holds approximately 900,000 distinct CDR3 sequences, about 29% seen once. Separately, the same data were catalogued under a study of T cells of mothers and their children.

The sequenced material came from blood. Source of these receptors: a woman aged 40 to 50 in good health.

In its sample, this clonotype was seen a few times. The V and J genes are TRBV30 and TRBJ1-6, with TRBD1 matching 7 bases. Germline V CDR1 and CDR2: GTSNPN, SVGIG (reference sequence). This CDR3 contains 15 residues. Germline trimming cut 8 bases from V and 0 bases from J; bases unmatched to any gene: 7. For the CDR3, the DNA is TGTGCCGGTAGGACAGGCTTCTCCTATAATTCACCCCTCCACTTT. Its translation: CAGRTGFSYNSPLHF.

This clonotype appeared a few times. The chain couples TRBV12-3 or TRBV12-4 to TRBJ1-3; weak D call: TRBD1 (5 bases). V lost 6 bases to trimming and J lost 2 bases, with 20 bases between them. The CDR3 has 17 residues. Here the CDR3 DNA reads TGTGCCAGCAGGTTCCCTCGCGCGGGGGTCGCTGGAAACACCATATATTTT. Its translation is CASRFPRAGVAGNTIYF.

The table lists this clonotype with many counts. The V call is TRBV7-8, the J call TRBJ1-1; D is unclear. Germline CDR1 reads SGHVS; CDR2 reads FQNEAQ. V was shortened by 5 bases and J by 3 bases, with 16 bases between the two germline ends. CDR3 length: 15 amino acids. The CDR3 DNA sequence: TGTGCCAGCAGCCCCCCTGGCCGGCCGGACACTGAAGCTTTCTTT. Translating gives CASSPPGRPDTEAFF.

This sequence joins TRBV6-5 and TRBJ1-5, with 8 bases fitting TRBD1. The CDR3 is made up of 19 amino acids. Losses at the gene ends were 0 bases for V and 1 base for J; bases not matched to a gene: 11. Per germline, CDR1 MNHEY and CDR2 SVGAGI. The chain's CDR3 is CASSYSSGSGGWSNQPQHF. Written as DNA, the CDR3 is TGTGCCAGCAGTTACTCGAGTGGGTCAGGGGGCTGGAGCAATCAGCCCCAGCATTTT.

This clonotype was seen only a few times. This rearrangement joins TRBV5-1 to TRBJ2-2; D is ambiguous. The germline V gene has CDR1 SGHRS and CDR2 YFSETQ. The CDR3 totals 15 residues. V was trimmed by 0 bases and J by 1 base, leaving 7 bases between them. The CDR3 DNA reads TGCGCCAGCAGCTTGGGACTGGAGAACACCGGGGAGCTGTTTTTT. Translation: CASSLGLENTGELFF.

The genes are TRBV12-3 or TRBV12-4 and TRBJ2-2; weak D call: TRBD1 (5 bases). Trimming took 5 bases from V and 8 from J, leaving 9 bases between them. The CDR3 covers 12 residues. CDR3 sequence: CASSLGDGELFF. The CDR3 DNA reads as TGTGCCAGCAGTCTAGGGGATGGGGAGCTGTTTTTT.

This clonotype has more than one count but fewer than ten. The genes are TRBV4-3 and TRBJ1-2; possible D gene TRBD1, 5 bases. The CDR3 extends over 13 amino acids. Germline V gene lookup returns CDR1 LGHNA and CDR2 YSLEER. V was trimmed by 0 bases and J by 7 bases, leaving 9 bases between them. The chain's CDR3 is CASSQEEGIGYTF. Written as DNA, the CDR3 is TGCGCCAGCAGCCAAGAAGAGGGGATTGGCTACACCTTC.

Many counts were recorded for this clonotype. The rearrangement uses TRBV27 and TRBJ2-4, with 9 bases lining up with TRBD1. The germline CDR1 and CDR2 sequences are MNHEY and SMNVEV (reference sequence). V trimming: 9 bases; J trimming: 0 bases; junction bases outside the gene matches: 15. This CDR3 spans 18 amino acids. The CDR3 sequence: CASRADRGSGRAKNIQYF. The DNA of the CDR3 is TGTGCCAGTCGGGCGGACAGGGGCTCTGGGAGAGCCAAAAACATTCAGTACTTC.

This clonotype was seen a single time. The V gene is TRBV28, the J gene TRBJ2-4; D uncertain. The DNA end is a closer match to TRBJ2-7, so the J assignment may be wrong. This CDR3 is 14 amino acids long. Germline V CDR1 and CDR2: MDHEN, SYDVKM. CDR3 sequence reads: CASRVRLSAYEQYF. CDR3 in DNA: TGTGCCAGCAGGGTCCGACTGTCCGCCTACGAGCAGTACTTC.

The chain combines TRBV27 with TRBJ1-2; 9 nucleotides agree with TRBD1. J gave up 2 bases and V 6 bases, and 7 bases lay outside the gene matches. The CDR3 consists of 15 residues. CDR1 and CDR2 (germline): MNHEY, SMNVEV (reference sequence). CDR3 region: CASSGAGTGNYGYTF. Written as DNA, the CDR3 is TGTGCCAGCAGCGGGGCCGGGACAGGGAACTATGGCTACACCTTC.

Turning to this clonotype: This could be a read error, since a much larger clone is one nucleotide away. The CDR3 nucleotides are TGCGCCGGCAGCCTACGGACAGTGGGCAATGAGCAGTTCTTC. It codes for CAGSLRTVGNEQFF. The rearrangement joins TRBV5-1 to TRBJ2-1, with a tentative D call TRBD1 (6 bases). The CDR3 has 14 amino acids. The germline CDR1 and CDR2 sequences are SGHRS and YFSETQ. Combining the CDR3 with reference TRBV5-1 and TRBJ2-1 gives the whole variable domain KAGVTQTPRYLIKTRGQQVTLSCSPISGHRSVSWYQQTPGQGLQFLFEYFSETQRNKGNFPGRFSGRQFSNSRSEMNVSTLELGDSALYLCAGSLRTVGNEQFFGPGTRLTVL.

This clonotype was recorded at least ten times. The chain uses TRBV5-1 and TRBJ2-3; D could derive from TRBD1 or TRBD2 (5 bases each). The ends were cut back, 4 bases at V and 0 bases at J, with 9 bases in the middle. The CDR3 sequence is 14 residues long. Germline V gives CDR1 SGHRS, CDR2 YFSETQ. Here the CDR3 DNA reads TGCGCCAGCAGCGCTCGGGACAGCACAGATACGCAGTATTTT. Its translation: CASSARDSTDTQYF.

This clonotype came up many times. The gene calls are TRBV12-3 or TRBV12-4 and TRBJ2-7; 8 nucleotides line up with TRBD1. The CDR3 has 13 residues. Trimming at V came to 6 bases and at J to 3 bases, leaving 4 bases not matched to a gene. CDR3 coding DNA: TGTGCCAGCAGCGCGGGACAGGTCTACGAGCAGTACTTC. Protein: CASSAGQVYEQYF.

Only a few counts were recorded for this clonotype. The gene calls are TRBV9 and TRBJ1-1; D may be TRBD1 (6 bases). CDR3 length: 15 residues. Germline-derived CDR1 and CDR2 are SGDLS and YYNGEE. Trimming took 0 bases from V and 1 from J, leaving 10 bases between them. CDR3 sequence reads: CASSVAGQRNTEAFF. DNA of the CDR3: TGTGCCAGCAGCGTAGCTGGACAGAGGAACACTGAAGCTTTCTTT.

About this clonotype: A much larger clone differs by one base, so this may be a read error. The chain employs TRBV28 and TRBJ2-7; no definite D call. The CDR3 extends over 15 amino acids. The V gene's germline CDR1 is MDHEN and CDR2 SYDVKM. V dropped 6 bases and J dropped 0 bases, with 15 bases sitting between them. The DNA of the CDR3 is TGTGCCAGCAGATCAAAAAGCAGGTTCTCCTACGAGCAGTACTTC. Amino acid sequence: CASRSKSRFSYEQYF. Together with reference TRBV28 and TRBJ2-7, the CDR3 gives the full variable domain: DVKVTQSSRYLVKRTGEKVFLECVQDMDHENMFWYRQDPGLGLRLIYFSYDVKMKEKGDIPEGYSVSREKKERFSLILESASTNQTSMYLCASRSKSRFSYEQYFGPGTRLTVT.

V is TRBV20-1 and J is TRBJ2-1, with 11 positions matching TRBD2. This CDR3 has 15 residues. V lost 2 bases and J lost 9; bases outside the gene matches: 9. Germline CDR1 is DFQATT and CDR2 is SNEGSKA (reference sequence). CDR3 in DNA: TGCAGTGCTAGACTAGCGGGGGGTCTTAACAGTGAGCAGTTCTTC. Translating it yields CSARLAGGLNSEQFF.

At least ten counts were recorded for this clonotype. The chain carries TRBV13 and TRBJ1-5, with a weak D call TRBD1 (5 bases). Per the germline V gene, CDR1 is PRHDT and CDR2 is FYEKMQ (reference sequence). V was pared by 6 bases and J by 5 bases, with 14 bases between. The CDR3 length is 14 residues. CDR3 residues: CASSRAGEHQPQHF. CDR3 nucleotides: TGTGCCAGCAGTCGTGCGGGGGAACATCAGCCCCAGCATTTT.

J is TRBJ2-1 and V is TRBV12-3 or TRBV12-4, with unresolved D. The CDR3 length is 13 residues. V dropped 6 bases and J dropped 9 bases, with 15 bases sitting between them. The CDR3 sequence: CASRASKIGEQFF. In nucleotides, the CDR3 is TGTGCCAGCAGAGCCTCCAAGATTGGTGAGCAGTTCTTC.

In its sample, this clonotype was seen many times. Sequence at one end of the junction differs from germline and may be a read error. This chain joins TRBV18 and TRBJ2-7; no clear D gene. There are 14 residues in the CDR3. The germline V gene has CDR1 KGHSH and CDR2 LQKENI. DNA for the CDR3: TGTGCCAGCTCCCCCATGGTAAACTCCAACGAGCAGTACTTC. This gives the protein CASSPMVNSNEQYF.

This clonotype came up many times. This chain connects TRBV20-1 to TRBJ2-7; D unresolved. CDR3 size: 13 residues. Germline V gene lookup returns CDR1 DFQATT and CDR2 SNEGSKA (reference sequence). The V end was cut by 1 base, the J end by 1 base, with 8 bases between. CDR3 coding DNA: TGCAGTGCTAGAGTTCCGACTTCCTACGAGCAGTACTTC. Amino acids: CSARVPTSYEQYF.

In its sample, this clonotype was seen many times. The rearrangement uses TRBV9 and TRBJ2-1; D gene uncertain. Between the trimmed V and J ends, which lost 3 bases and 6 bases, there was a span of 16 bases. This CDR3 contains 15 residues. The germline gives CDR1 SGDLS, CDR2 YYNGEE. CDR3 nucleotide sequence: TGTGCCAGCAGCGGGTTCGGGCGCTTACTCAATGAGCAGTTCTTC. This gives the protein CASSGFGRLLNEQFF.

A note on this clonotype: A read error may be the cause here, since a much bigger clone is one base away. The chain combines TRBV28 with TRBJ1-2; TRBD1 is a possible D gene (5 bases). Germline V lookup: CDR1 MDHEN, CDR2 SYDVKM. The CDR3 totals 15 residues. Trimming stripped 4 bases from V and 0 bases from J, with 12 bases between. Here the CDR3 reads CASSSFGTTNYGYTF. As DNA, the CDR3 is TGTGCCAGCAGTTCCTTCGGGACGACTAACTATGGCTACACCTTC.

The rearrangement uses TRBV24-1 and TRBJ1-1; 7 bases fit TRBD1. This CDR3 region has 14 residues. Germline-derived CDR1 and CDR2 are KGHDR and SFDVKD. J gave up 2 bases and V 5 bases, and 4 bases lay outside the gene matches. CDR3 nucleotides: TGTGCCACCAGTGCGGGGACAGCTAACACTGAAGCTTTCTTT. Encoded protein: CATSAGTANTEAFF.

This clonotype appeared a few times. The CDR3 region has the DNA TGTGCCAGTAGTACCGCCATCTTACCTGAAGCTTTCTTT. This sequence encodes CASSTAILPEAFF. The chain employs TRBV19 and TRBJ1-1, with D hard to call. The CDR3 is 13 residues long. V gave up 4 bases and J gave up 6 bases, with 12 bases separating them. CDR1 and CDR2 from the germline V gene are LNHDA and SQIVND (reference sequence). The full variable domain, with the rest looked up from reference TRBV19 and TRBJ1-1, is DGGITQSPKYLFRKEGQNVTLSCEQNLNHDAMYWYRQDPGQGLRLIYYSQIVNDFQKGDIAEGYSVSREKKESFPLTVTSAQKNPTAFYLCASSTAILPEAFFGQGTRLTVV.